This T cell receptor (beta chain) was recorded in a study of T cells in Graves' hyperthyroidism and ophthalmopathy (dated by TCRdb to the late 2010s). Describing the broader study: Peripheral blood samples were taken at initial diagnosis, before any treatment was given. In addition, the study compared T-cell repertoires in thyroid tissue and in blood from roughly 6 Graves' hyperthyroidism patients. Prospective prediction of ophthalmopathy was tested in an independent validation cohort of approximately 19 hyperthyroidism patients and 17 patients who later progressed to ophthalmopathy. After sampling, hyperthyroidism patients received methimazole starting at 30 mg daily, and ophthalmopathy patients received high-dose intravenous methylprednisolone. TCR V-J signatures able to tell the groups apart were searched for in a discovery cohort of 100 patients, of whom more than 40 had Graves' ophthalmopathy and 57 had stable Graves' hyperthyroidism. TCR Vbeta CDR3 sequencing of 135 peripheral blood samples (more than 40 ophthalmopathy, approximately 80 hyperthyroidism and roughly 17 progressor patients) is reported in the paper. The 100 or so discovery patients were randomly split 7:3 into training and test sets.

Comments on this clonotype: Its antigen specificity is not known. Base qualities were left out, and no much larger clone turns up one base away.

The TCR beta CDR3 regions were amplified from the RNA transcripts. A first-round RT-PCR of the TCR CDR3 used the HTBI primer set with the Qiagen OneStep RT-PCR kit. The libraries were constructed in a second round of multiplex PCR and then size-selected and purified. Paired-end sequencing of the libraries was performed with 100 bp reads on an Illumina HiSeq2000. The source study handled its data this way. SOAPnuke was used to process the raw data, throwing out any read that contained adapters or uncalled bases, had a mean Phred below 15, or lacked an exact constant-primer or identifier match. COPE v1.2.5 was used to merge high-quality paired reads, and clonotypes were defined as unique nucleotide sequences. Clonotypes were aligned to IMGT TRBV, TRBD and TRBJ reference segments using MiTCR v1.1. Only V-J combinations with frequency above 0.0001, covering approximately 99% of repertoires, were analysed. A TCS score was defined as the ratio of F50 (clonal expansion) to E x V (chaos), with BLOSUM62-based TCRdist applied between CDR3 peptides within each V-J. Welch's t-statistics and random forest reduced 500 to 650 V-J features to 10 to 15, which were used in a naive Bayes classifier (R e1071). In TCRdb, the public reads were trimmed at Q25 with fastp and aligned with MiXCR, with productive beta chains retained. Identical CDR3 protein sequences are pooled into one entry, listed with their most common genes and DNA. TCRdb, not the authors, supplied the V and J calls. For this sample there are about 350,000 distinct CDR3 sequences; 15% to 20% appear just once. About 3.7% of the sample belongs to the ten largest clones.

The germline V gene (reference sequence) provides CDR1 SGHAT and CDR2 FQDESV. From the cysteine through the phenylalanine, the CDR3 covers 14 amino acids. Just CDR3 DNA is preserved here, 42 bases in frame from base 1. V and J are truncated by 2 bases and 5 bases respectively, leaving an intervening sequence of 12 bases. Stable Graves' hyperthyroidism was defined as the absence of progression to ophthalmopathy over 18 months of follow-up. Hyperthyroidism patients were aged 18 to 65 years and newly diagnosed, with disease duration of less than 2 months. The study excluded patients with uncontrolled infections, other autoimmune diseases, pregnancy or lactation. Clinical symptoms, serum thyroxine and TRAb, thyroid ultrasound, and orbital computed tomography formed the basis for the diagnoses. Ficoll-Paque density gradient centrifugation was used to isolate PBMCs from about 9.4 ml of fresh peripheral blood. Total RNA was extracted using Trizol reagent, and RNA quality was assessed on an Agilent 2100 Bioanalyzer.

The study at large found these results: Most expanded thyroid clonotypes (frequency above 0.001) were also detected in blood, a finding suggesting that blood repertoires may reflect thyroid immune responses. Sample size was not statistically predetermined, and investigators were not blinded to group allocation. Ophthalmopathy was separated from stable hyperthyroidism by a 13 V-J signature model, with about 88% sensitivity and just over 81% specificity obtained in cross-validation and 80%/75% obtained in testing. During validation, the model predicted progression to ophthalmopathy a median of around six months ahead of onset, with roughly 65% sensitivity and more than 72% specificity.

The TCR sequence derives from a woman aged 18 to 35 with Graves' hyperthyroidism. The V gene is TRBV11-1 and the J gene is TRBJ1-1, with a weak D call of TRBD1 (6 bases match). The sequenced sample was blood. This receptor has the CDR3 CASSLTGPVTEAFF. The DNA sequence is as follows: TGTGCCAGCAGCTTAACAGGGCCGGTAACTGAAGCTTTCTTT.